This TCR beta chain originates from a study of persistence of HIV-infected CD4 T cells. The libraries were made with immunoSEQ version 4 in survey mode. Here immunoSEQ multiplex PCR was the method, and the copy in TCRdb shows in-frame clones only, minus some. Among roughly 17,000 clones listed, less than 75% were seen once. The CDR3 consists of 15 residues. Germline CDR1 SGDLS, CDR2 YYNGEE. V dropped 3 bases and J dropped 3 bases, with 10 bases sitting between them. A word on this clone: The target antigen is unknown. Other DNA sequences of this sample code for an identical CDR3.

Cells were stimulated with CMV-infected fibroblast lysates at 10 ug/mL. CD4+ T cells upregulating both CD40 ligand and CD69 were sorted as responding cells. This clonotype was obtained from an adult woman with HIV who was CMV-seropositive. Specimen: CD4+ T cells sorted from PBMCs after roughly 18-hour stimulation, collected from a patient who received antiretroviral therapy. V gene TRBV9 combines with J gene TRBJ2-6; either TRBD1 or TRBD2 may supply D (5 bases each). The CDR3 DNA sequence: TGTGCCAGCAGCGCGGGGACCCTTGGGGCCAACGTCCTGACTTTC. This sequence encodes CASSAGTLGANVLTF.